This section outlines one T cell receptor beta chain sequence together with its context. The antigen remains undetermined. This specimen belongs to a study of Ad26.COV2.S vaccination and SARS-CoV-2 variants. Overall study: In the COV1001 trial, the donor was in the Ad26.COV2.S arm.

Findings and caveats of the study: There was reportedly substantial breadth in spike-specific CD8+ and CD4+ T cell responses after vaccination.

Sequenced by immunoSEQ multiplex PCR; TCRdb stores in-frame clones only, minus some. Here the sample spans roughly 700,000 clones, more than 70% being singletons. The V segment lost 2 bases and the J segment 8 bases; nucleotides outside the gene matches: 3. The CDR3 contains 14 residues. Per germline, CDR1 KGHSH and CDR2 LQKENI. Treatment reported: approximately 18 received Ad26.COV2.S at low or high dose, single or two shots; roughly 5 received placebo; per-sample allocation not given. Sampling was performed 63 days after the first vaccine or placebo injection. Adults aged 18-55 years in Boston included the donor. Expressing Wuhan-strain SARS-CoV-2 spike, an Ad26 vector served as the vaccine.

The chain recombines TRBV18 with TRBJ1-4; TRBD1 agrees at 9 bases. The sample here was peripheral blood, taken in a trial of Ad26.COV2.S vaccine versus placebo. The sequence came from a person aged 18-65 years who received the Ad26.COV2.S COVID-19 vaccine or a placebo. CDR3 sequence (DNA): TGTGCCAGCTCACCAAACAGGGGGCAAGAAAAACTGTTTTTT. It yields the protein CASSPNRGQEKLFF.